A selection of T cell receptor beta chains follows, all from one sample in a study of cytomegalovirus exposure and HLA in healthy donors. Sequenced by immunoSEQ multiplex PCR; TCRdb stores in-frame clones only, minus some. The repertoire holds some 130,000 clones, roughly 89% seen once, with around 5.5% in the top ten. Input material: PBMCs. The receptors stem from a woman aged 30 to 39 in good health and CMV-seronegative. CDR3s leave out the opening cysteine and the closing phenylalanine or tryptophan.

TRBV11-3 ASSLGQPLRGNQPQH
TRBV7-9 ASAKNYGHDGQETQY
TRBV2 ASRRERVEVGELF
TRBV27 ASIPMGGSGTYEQY
TRBV6-4 ASTDDRGLNNEQF
TRBV27 ASSLLTSGRGQETQY
TRBV2 ASSPWASNTGELF
TRBV6-1 ASSEMTSRGAGF
TRBV27 ASSQGHHYEQY
TRBV7-8 ASSLRLATYNEQF
TRBV4-2 ASTPRPLLAGGLTDTQY
TRBV5-1 ASSPGTGPYEQY
TRBV2 ASSPRGVQPQH
TRBV27 ASSSSLAGVDYEQY
TRBV2 ASSLSSYEQY
TRBV7-9 ASSSTTGQNEQF
TRBV28 ASSLGALGPYLYGYT
TRBV11-2 ASSPREGEQF
TRBV5-1 ASSSPEGGSPLH
TRBV5-6 ASSLERSGTGWNEQF
TRBV4-1 ASSRVTGLGEKLF
TRBV6-5 ASSYSGHNSGNTIY
TRBV9 ASSVGAGHSYEQY
TRBV5-1 ASSSTGGFEQF
TRBV28 ASSAGLAGNEQY
TRBV29-1 SVVPGGGGQETQY
TRBV6-5 ASSSVLRAYSMAF
TRBV7-2 ASSLRLAGASTDTQY
TRBV18 ASSPPGLADSYEQY
TRBV5-1 ASSLPSGGADTQY
TRBV7-7 ASSPGQGNEKLF
TRBV28 ASSLLPGRYGYT
TRBV7-9 ASSSGQGGNTEAF
TRBV5-1 ASSLALGAEAF
TRBV28 ASSLFLDRASYEQY
TRBV5-1 ASSLAGYTEAF
TRBV7-2 ASSLGAGFDYSLWVKQF
TRBV7-2 ASSLAPGGYRETQY
TRBV7-9 ASSDRQANTEAF
TRBV7-2 ASSSQGRTGELF
TRBV28 ASSRTLDRTY
TRBV27 ASSPRQGSGYT
TRBV5-1 ASSWTGGTSEQY
TRBV7-6 ASSPRYSTDTQY
TRBV5-1 ASSRGQGTEAF
TRBV7-2 ASSLQGAGQPQH
TRBV11-2 ASSLTPGTTYEQH